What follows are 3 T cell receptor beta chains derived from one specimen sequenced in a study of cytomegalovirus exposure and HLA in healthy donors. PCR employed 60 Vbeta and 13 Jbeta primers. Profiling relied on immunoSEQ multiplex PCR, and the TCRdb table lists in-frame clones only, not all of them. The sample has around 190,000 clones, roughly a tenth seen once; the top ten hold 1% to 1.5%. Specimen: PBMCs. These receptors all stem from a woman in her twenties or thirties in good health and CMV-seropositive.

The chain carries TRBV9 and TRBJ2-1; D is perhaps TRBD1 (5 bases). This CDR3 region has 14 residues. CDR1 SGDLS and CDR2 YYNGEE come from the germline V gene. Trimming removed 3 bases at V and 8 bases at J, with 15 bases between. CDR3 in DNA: TGTGCCAGCAGCGCAGAAATCAGGGTTTATGAGCAGTTCTTC. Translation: CASSAEIRVYEQFF. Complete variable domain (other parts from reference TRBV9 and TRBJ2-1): DSGVTQTPKHLITATGQRVTLRCSPRSGDLSVYWYQQSLDQGLQFLIQYYNGEERAKGNILERFSAQQFPDLHSELNLSSLELGDSALYFCASSAEIRVYEQFFGPGTRLTVL.

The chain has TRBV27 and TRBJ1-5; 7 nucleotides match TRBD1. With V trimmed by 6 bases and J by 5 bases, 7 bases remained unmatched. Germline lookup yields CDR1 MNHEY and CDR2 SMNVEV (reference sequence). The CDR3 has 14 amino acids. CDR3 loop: CASRAQGNHQPQHF. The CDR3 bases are TGTGCCAGCAGAGCACAGGGGAACCATCAGCCCCAGCATTTT.

CDR3: CASSLGRAQDTQYF. In DNA form, the CDR3 reads TGCGCCAGCAGCTTGGGACGAGCGCAAGATACGCAGTATTTT. This rearrangement joins TRBV5-1 to TRBJ2-3; D unresolved. Per the germline V gene, CDR1 is SGHRS and CDR2 is YFSETQ. V lost 0 bases and J 5 bases, leaving 10 bases between the germline ends. The CDR3 consists of 14 residues.